This T cell receptor beta chain was retrieved from a study of blood T cells in healthy people across ages. Study context: Researchers report that template switching captured about one barcoded beta molecule per two T cells.

Germline V gives CDR1 DFQATT, CDR2 SNEGSKA (reference sequence). Trimming cost V 1 base and J 4 bases; bases outside gene matches: 10. This CDR3 has 16 amino acids. Then a second PCR, running roughly 7 to 11 cycles, was carried out with a sample-barcoded 5' primer and a J-beta primer mix. TCRdb re-derived calls from the 5' RACE reads in MiXCR, one entry per CDR3 protein. The top ten clones hold approximately 11% of a sample with fewer than 2,000,000 distinct CDR3 sequences, about 31% of them seen once. Comments on this clonotype: Antigen specificity is unknown.

Notes on the study in general: Possibly, changes in expanded clonotypes were confounded because donor CMV status was unknown. Higher diversity and more naive CD4+ cells were features of long-lived donors, compared to aged donors.

The chain links TRBV20-1 to TRBJ2-1, with 7 bases matching TRBD2. The sequencing sample was made of blood. The TCR sequence derives from a woman in her thirties in good health. CDR3 nucleotides: TGCAGTGCTAGAGGAGACTGGCGGGGGTTTTACAATGAGCAGTTCTTC. This gives the protein CSARGDWRGFYNEQFF.